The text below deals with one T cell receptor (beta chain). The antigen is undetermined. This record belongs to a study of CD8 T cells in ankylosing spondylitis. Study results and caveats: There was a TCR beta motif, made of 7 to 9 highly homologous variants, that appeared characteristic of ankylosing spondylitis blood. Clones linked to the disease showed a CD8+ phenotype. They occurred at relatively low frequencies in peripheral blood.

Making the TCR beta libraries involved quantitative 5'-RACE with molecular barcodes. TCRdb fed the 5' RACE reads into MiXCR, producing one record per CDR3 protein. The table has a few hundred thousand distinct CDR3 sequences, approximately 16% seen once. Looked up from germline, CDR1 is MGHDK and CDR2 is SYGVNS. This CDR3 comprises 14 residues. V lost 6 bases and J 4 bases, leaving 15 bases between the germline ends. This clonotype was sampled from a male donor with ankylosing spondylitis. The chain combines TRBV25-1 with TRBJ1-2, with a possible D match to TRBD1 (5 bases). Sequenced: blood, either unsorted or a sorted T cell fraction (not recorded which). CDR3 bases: TGTGCCAGCAGCCCTTTGAGTGGGGGCTATGGCTACACCTTC. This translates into CASSPLSGGYGYTF.